This TCR beta chain was identified in a study of T cell responses to AZD1222 COVID-19 vaccine. Study in general: Doses given second, at about 4 or about 12 weeks, were pooled.

Study outcomes and limitations: Regions 160-218 and 743-854 held dominance among vaccine-associated CD4 TCRs, which spanned spike. Samples come after the peak T cell response, not at day 14.

Comment on this clone: Its antigen remains unknown.

Profiled with immunoSEQ multiplex PCR; TCRdb holds only in-frame clones, not every one. The sample comprises 120,000 or so clones, 85% to 90% of which are singletons, and around a quarter rests with the top ten. This specimen was peripheral blood, taken on day 0 of AZD1222 vaccination. The clonotype comes from an adult in good health.

The CDR3 DNA follows: TGTGCCAGCAGCTTATACGGGACGGCTTCAACCGGGGAGCTGTTTTTT. Protein sequence: CASSLYGTASTGELFF. This chain joins TRBV7-9 and TRBJ2-2; D may be TRBD1 or TRBD2 (5 bases each). Per the germline V gene, CDR1 is SEHNR and CDR2 is FQNEAQ (reference sequence). The CDR3 contains 16 residues. The V gene lost 2 bases and the J gene lost 5 bases, with 15 bases spanning the gap.